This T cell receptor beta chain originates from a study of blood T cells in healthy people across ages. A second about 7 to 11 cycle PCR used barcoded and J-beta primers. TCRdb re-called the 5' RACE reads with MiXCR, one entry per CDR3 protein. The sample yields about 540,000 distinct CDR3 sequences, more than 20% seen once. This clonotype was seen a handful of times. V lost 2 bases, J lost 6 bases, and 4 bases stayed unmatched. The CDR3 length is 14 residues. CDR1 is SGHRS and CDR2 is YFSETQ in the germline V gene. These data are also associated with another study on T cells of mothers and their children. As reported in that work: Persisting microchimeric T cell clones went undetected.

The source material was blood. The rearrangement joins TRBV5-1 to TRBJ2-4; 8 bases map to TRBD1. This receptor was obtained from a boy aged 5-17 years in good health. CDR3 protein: CASSLSGGGNIQYF. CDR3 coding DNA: TGCGCCAGCAGCTTATCAGGGGGCGGAAACATTCAGTACTTC.